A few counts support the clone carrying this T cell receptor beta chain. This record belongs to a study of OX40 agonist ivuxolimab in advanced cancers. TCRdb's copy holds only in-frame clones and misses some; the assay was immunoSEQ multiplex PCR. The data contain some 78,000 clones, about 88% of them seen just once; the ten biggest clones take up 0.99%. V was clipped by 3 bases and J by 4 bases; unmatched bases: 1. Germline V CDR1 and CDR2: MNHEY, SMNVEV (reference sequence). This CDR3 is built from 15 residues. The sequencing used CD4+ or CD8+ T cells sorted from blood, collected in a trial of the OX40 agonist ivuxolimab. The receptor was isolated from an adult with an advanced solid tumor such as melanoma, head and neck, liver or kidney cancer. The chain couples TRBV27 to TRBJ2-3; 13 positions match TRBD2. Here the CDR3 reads CASSLGLAGSDTQYF. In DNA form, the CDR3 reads TGTGCCAGCAGTTTGGGACTAGCGGGATCAGATACGCAGTATTTT.